A selection of T cell receptor beta chains follows, all from one sample in a study of blood T cell repertoires in COVID-19. Clones were sequenced by immunoSEQ multiplex PCR, and TCRdb holds only the in-frame ones, with some missing. The sample has approximately 300,000 clones; 85% to 90% are singletons. Sequenced: peripheral blood. The receptors were gathered from a woman aged 45-65 years with COVID-19, enrolled during active disease. Both conserved end residues are part of each CDR3. A D gene is named only where the DNA matches it firmly. Clone size is not always given. Where it is, it says once, few, many or a class for expanded clones.

j_call v_call d_call clone_size cdr3_nt cdr3_aa
TRBJ2-1 TRBV29-1 TRBD2 . TGCAGCGTGCGAGCGGGAGGGTTCAACAATGAGCAGTTCTTC CSVRAGGFNNEQFF
TRBJ2-5 TRBV14 TRBD1 . TGTGCCAGCAGCCATACCAGGAAGGGGGCAGGAGAGACCCAGTACTTC CASSHTRKGAGETQYF
TRBJ2-3 TRBV4-1 TRBD2 . TGCGCCAGCAGCCATGGACTAGCGACAGATACGCAGTATTTT CASSHGLATDTQYF
TRBJ2-1 TRBV7-8 TRBD2 . TGTGCCAGCAGCCCCCATATCCTAGCGGGAGGGCTGAATGAGCAGTTCTTC CASSPHILAGGLNEQFF
TRBJ2-2 TRBV4-1 . . TGCGCCAGCAGCCAAGTTGCGATCCCGACCGGGGAGCTGTTTTTT CASSQVAIPTGELFF
TRBJ2-7 TRBV4-1 TRBD2 few TGCGCCAGCAGCCAAGCCTTACTAGCGGGAGTCTACGAGCAGTACTTC CASSQALLAGVYEQYF
TRBJ1-6 TRBV19 . . TGTGCCAGTAGTATATCAGGGATAGAATCACCCCTCCACTTT CASSISGIESPLHF
TRBJ1-1 TRBV19 TRBD1 . TGTGCCAGTAGTGATGACAGGGGGCGCGTCACTGAAGCTTTCTTT CASSDDRGRVTEAFF
TRBJ1-2 TRBV30 . . TGTGCCTGGAGTGTACAAGTGAACTATGGCTACACCTTC CAWSVQVNYGYTF
TRBJ2-7 TRBV7-3 . . TGTGCCAGCAGCTTATCGGGTTCGTCCTACGAGCAGTACTTC CASSLSGSSYEQYF
TRBJ1-2 TRBV7-2 . . TGTGCCAGCAGCCCGGACAGTTCTCGGGGCTACACCTTC CASSPDSSRGYTF
TRBJ2-2 TRBV2 TRBD2 . TGTGCCGCGGGAGGAAGGAACGCGAACACCGGGGAGCTGTTTTTT CAAGGRNANTGELFF
TRBJ2-5 TRBV18 TRBD1 . TGTGCCAGCTCACTCATCAGAACCGGGACAGTCCAAGAGACCCAGTACTTC CASSLIRTGTVQETQYF
TRBJ1-1 TRBV6-5 TRBD1 . TGTGCCAGCAGACCCAGACAGGGGGTGGACACTGAAGCTTTCTTT CASRPRQGVDTEAFF
TRBJ2-7 TRBV20-1 . . TGCAGTGCTAATCTCTACTACGAGCAGTACTTC CSANLYYEQYF
TRBJ1-6 TRBV4-3 TRBD1 . TGCGCCAGCAGCCAAGATCCCCGGACAGGGGGCTATTCACCCCTCCACTTT CASSQDPRTGGYSPLHF
TRBJ2-5 TRBV13 TRBD2 . TGTGCCAGCAGCTTAGGGCTAGCGGGAGGGCTAGAGACCCAGTACTTC CASSLGLAGGLETQYF
TRBJ2-7 TRBV13 . once TGTGCCAGCAGCCCTATAGGGAGGCCCCGATCCTACGAGCAGTACTTC CASSPIGRPRSYEQYF
TRBJ1-6 TRBV7-8 . . TGTGCCAGCAGCTCGTGGACTGAGGACTCACCCCTCCACTTT CASSSWTEDSPLHF
TRBJ2-3 TRBV7-3 . . TGTGCCAGCAGATTCAACCTCGGAGATACGCAGTATTTT CASRFNLGDTQYF
TRBJ1-2 TRBV29-1 . . TGCAGCGTTGATAAGGTTGGGGAGCGGACCTATAACTATGGCTACACCTTC CSVDKVGERTYNYGYTF
TRBJ1-2 TRBV29-1 TRBD1 . TGCAGCGTTGAAGATTCGTACGAATACAGGGGAAACTATGGCTACACCTTC CSVEDSYEYRGNYGYTF
TRBJ2-2 TRBV5-6 . . TGTGCCAGCAGCTTTATGGGAGTGAGACGGTCCGGGGAGCTGTTTTTT CASSFMGVRRSGELFF
TRBJ1-5 TRBV18 . . TGTGCCAGCTCACCAGGGGGCGCGAGGTTTGATCAGCCCCAGCATTTT CASSPGGARFDQPQHF
TRBJ2-2 TRBV5-1 . . TGCGCCAGCAGCTTGGTATTGAACACCGGGGAGCTGTTTTTT CASSLVLNTGELFF
TRBJ2-7 TRBV6-5 . . TGTGCCAGCAGTTTTTCCGGAGGGACCTACGAGCAGTACTTC CASSFSGGTYEQYF
TRBJ2-7 TRBV5-1 TRBD2 . TGCGCCAGCAGCTTGTCCTCCGGGACTAGCGGGAGTGGCGAGCAGTACTTC CASSLSSGTSGSGEQYF
TRBJ2-3 TRBV5-1 TRBD1 . TGCGCCAGCAGCTCCGCCGGGACAGGGGGACTCACAGATACGCAGTATTTT CASSSAGTGGLTDTQYF
TRBJ2-7 TRBV4-1 TRBD2 . TGCGCCAAAAAGCGGGAGAGCTGGTCCGAGCAGTACTTC CAKKRESWSEQYF
TRBJ1-5 TRBV2 . . TGTGCCAGCAGTGATCGCGGAGTTGATCAGCCCCAGCATTTT CASSDRGVDQPQHF
TRBJ2-1 TRBV27 . . TGTGCCAGCAGTTTATCATCGTACAATGAGCAGTTCTTC CASSLSSYNEQFF